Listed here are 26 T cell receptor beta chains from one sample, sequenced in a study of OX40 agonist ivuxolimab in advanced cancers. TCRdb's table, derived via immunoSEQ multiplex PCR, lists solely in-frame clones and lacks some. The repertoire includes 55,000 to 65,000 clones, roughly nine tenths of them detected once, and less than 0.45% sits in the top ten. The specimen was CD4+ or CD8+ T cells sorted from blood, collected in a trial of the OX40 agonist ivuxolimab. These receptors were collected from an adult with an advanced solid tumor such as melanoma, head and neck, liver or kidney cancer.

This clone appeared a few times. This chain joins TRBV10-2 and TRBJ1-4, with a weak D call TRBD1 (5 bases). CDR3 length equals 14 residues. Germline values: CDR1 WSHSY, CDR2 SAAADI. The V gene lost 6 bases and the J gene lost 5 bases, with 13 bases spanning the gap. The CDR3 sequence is CASRGVALNEKLFF. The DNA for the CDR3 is TGCGCCAGCAGGGGGGTGGCGTTGAATGAAAAACTGTTTTTT.

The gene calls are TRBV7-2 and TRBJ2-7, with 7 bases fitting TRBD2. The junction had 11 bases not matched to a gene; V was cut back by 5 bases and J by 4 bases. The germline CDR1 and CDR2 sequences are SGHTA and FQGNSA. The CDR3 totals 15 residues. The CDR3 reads CASSLGASGWYEQYF. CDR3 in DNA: TGTGCCAGCAGCCTCGGGGCTAGCGGTTGGTACGAGCAGTACTTC. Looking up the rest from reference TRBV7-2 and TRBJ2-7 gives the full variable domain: GAGVSQSPSNKVTEKGKDVELRCDPISGHTALYWYRQSLGQGLEFLIYFQGNSAPDKSGLPSDRFSAERTGGSVSTLTIQRTQQEDSAVYLCASSLGASGWYEQYFGPGTRLTVT.

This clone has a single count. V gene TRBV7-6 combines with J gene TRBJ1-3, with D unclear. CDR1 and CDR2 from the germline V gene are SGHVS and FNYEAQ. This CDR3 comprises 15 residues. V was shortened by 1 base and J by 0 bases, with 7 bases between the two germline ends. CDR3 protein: CASSLDVSSGNTIYF. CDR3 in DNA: TGTGCCAGCAGCTTAGACGTCTCCTCTGGAAACACCATATATTTT.

This CDR3 reads CASREGSVGELFF. The DNA for the CDR3 is TGTGCCAGCAGAGAGGGCTCGGTCGGGGAGCTGTTTTTT. The rearrangement links TRBV2 to TRBJ2-2; the D gene is possibly TRBD2 (5 bases). Deletions cut 6 bases from V and 7 bases from J, with 12 bases between. The germline V gene has CDR1 SNHLY and CDR2 FYNNEI. This CDR3 spans 13 amino acids. Full variable domain (rest looked up from reference TRBV2 and TRBJ2-2): EPEVTQTPSHQVTQMGQEVILRCVPISNHLYFYWYRQILGQKVEFLVSFYNNEISEKSEIFDDQFSVERPDGSNFTLKIRSTKLEDSAMYFCASREGSVGELFFGEGSRLTVL.

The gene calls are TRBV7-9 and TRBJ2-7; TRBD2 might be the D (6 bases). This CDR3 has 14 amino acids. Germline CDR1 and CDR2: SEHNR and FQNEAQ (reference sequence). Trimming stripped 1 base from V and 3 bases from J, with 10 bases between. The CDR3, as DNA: TGTGCCAGCAGCTTAGGAGGCGGGGTCTACGAGCAGTACTTC. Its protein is CASSLGGGVYEQYF. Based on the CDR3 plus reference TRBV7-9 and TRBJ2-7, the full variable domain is DTGVSQNPRHKITKRGQNVTFRCDPISEHNRLYWYRQTLGQGPEFLTYFQNEAQLEKSRLLSDRFSAERPKGSFSTLEIQRTEQGDSAMYLCASSLGGGVYEQYFGPGTRLTVT.

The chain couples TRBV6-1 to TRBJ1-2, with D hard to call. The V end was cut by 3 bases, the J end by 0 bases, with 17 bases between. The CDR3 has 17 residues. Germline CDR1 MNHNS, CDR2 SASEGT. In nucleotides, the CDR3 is TGTGCCAGCAGTGACTACCCCGCTCTAACATCTAACTATGGCTACACCTTC. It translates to CASSDYPALTSNYGYTF.

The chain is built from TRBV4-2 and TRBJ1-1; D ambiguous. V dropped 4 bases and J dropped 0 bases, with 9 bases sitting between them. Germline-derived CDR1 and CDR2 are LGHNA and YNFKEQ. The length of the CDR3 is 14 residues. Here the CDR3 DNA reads TGTGCCAGCAGCCCCTCGGTCGTGAACACTGAAGCTTTCTTT. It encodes CASSPSVVNTEAFF.

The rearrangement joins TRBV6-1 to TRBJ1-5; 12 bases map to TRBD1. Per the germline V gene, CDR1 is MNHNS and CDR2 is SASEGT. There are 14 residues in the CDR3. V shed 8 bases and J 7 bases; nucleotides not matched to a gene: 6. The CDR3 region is CASGTGGPWQPQHF. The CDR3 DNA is TGTGCCAGCGGGACAGGGGGCCCATGGCAGCCCCAGCATTTT.

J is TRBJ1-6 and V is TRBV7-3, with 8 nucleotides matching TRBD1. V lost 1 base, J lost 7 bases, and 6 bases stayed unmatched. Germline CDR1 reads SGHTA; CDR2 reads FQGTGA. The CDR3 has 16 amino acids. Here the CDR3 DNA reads TGTGCCAGCAGCTTAAGTGCAGGGGGCGGGAATTCACCCCTCCACTTT. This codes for CASSLSAGGGNSPLHF.

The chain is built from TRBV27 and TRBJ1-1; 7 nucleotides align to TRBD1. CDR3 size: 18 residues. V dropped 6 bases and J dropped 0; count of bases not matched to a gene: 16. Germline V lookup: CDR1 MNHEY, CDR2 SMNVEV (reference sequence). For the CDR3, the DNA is TGTGCCAGCAGCCCACTGCGGGACAGACTTTCAATGAACACTGAAGCTTTCTTT. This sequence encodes CASSPLRDRLSMNTEAFF.

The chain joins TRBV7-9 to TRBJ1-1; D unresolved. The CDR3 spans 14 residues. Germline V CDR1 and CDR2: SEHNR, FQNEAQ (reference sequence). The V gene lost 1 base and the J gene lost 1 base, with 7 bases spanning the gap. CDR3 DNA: TGTGCCAGCAGCTTAGATTGGGGGAACACTGAAGCTTTCTTT. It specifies CASSLDWGNTEAFF.

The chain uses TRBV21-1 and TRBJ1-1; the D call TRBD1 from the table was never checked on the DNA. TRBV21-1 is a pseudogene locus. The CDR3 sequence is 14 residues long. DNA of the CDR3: TGTGCCAGCACCCTTGGGGGCGAAAACACTGAAGCTTTCTTT. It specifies CASTLGGENTEAFF.

The CDR3 DNA follows: TGTGCCAGCAGTGCCAAGGGACAGGGAGTCAATGGCTACACCTTC. It is translated as CASSAKGQGVNGYTF. The chain carries TRBV6-1 and TRBJ1-2; TRBD1 matches at 9 bases. Germline values: CDR1 MNHNS, CDR2 SASEGT. The CDR3 is 15 amino acids. V shed 4 bases, J shed 6 bases, and the junction held 9 bases outside the gene matches.

CDR3 sequence: CAISDLQDTQYF. The CDR3 bases are TGTGCCATCAGTGACCTTCAAGATACGCAGTATTTT. This chain links TRBV10-3 with TRBJ2-3; D not resolved. The germline V gene has CDR1 ENHRY and CDR2 SYGVKD. CDR3 length equals 12 residues. V lost 3 bases, J lost 5 bases, and 6 bases lay in between.

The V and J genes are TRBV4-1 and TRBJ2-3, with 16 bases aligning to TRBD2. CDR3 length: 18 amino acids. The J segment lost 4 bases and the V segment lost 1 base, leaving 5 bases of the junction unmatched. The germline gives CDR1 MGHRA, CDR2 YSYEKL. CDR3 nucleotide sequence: TGCGCCAGCAGCCAAGCGGGACTAGCGGGGGGGCCCGCAGATACGCAGTATTTT. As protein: CASSQAGLAGGPADTQYF.

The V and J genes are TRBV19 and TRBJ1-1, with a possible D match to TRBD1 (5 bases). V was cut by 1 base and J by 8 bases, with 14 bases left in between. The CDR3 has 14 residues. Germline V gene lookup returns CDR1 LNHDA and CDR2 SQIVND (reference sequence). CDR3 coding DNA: TGTGCCAGTAGTATAGTTGGTGGGGCGAGCGAAGCTTTCTTT. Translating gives CASSIVGGASEAFF.

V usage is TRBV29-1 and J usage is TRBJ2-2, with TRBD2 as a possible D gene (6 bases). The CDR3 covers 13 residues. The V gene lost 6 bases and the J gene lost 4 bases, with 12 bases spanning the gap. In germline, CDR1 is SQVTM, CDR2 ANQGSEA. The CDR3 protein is CSVGLGGTGELFF. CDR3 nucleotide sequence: TGCAGCGTGGGCTTGGGGGGCACCGGGGAGCTGTTTTTT.

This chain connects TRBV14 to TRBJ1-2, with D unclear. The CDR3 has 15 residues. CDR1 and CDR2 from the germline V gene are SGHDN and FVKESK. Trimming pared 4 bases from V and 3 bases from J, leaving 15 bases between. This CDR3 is CASSPQPGAHYGYTF. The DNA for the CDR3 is TGTGCCAGCAGCCCCCAACCGGGTGCCCACTATGGCTACACCTTC.

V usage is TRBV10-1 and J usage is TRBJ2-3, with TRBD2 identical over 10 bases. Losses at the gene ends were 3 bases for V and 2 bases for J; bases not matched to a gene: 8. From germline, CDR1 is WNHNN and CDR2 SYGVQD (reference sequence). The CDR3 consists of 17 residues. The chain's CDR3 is CASSETAGGTITDTQYF. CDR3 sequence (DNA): TGCGCCAGCAGTGAAACAGCGGGGGGGACCATCACAGATACGCAGTATTTT.

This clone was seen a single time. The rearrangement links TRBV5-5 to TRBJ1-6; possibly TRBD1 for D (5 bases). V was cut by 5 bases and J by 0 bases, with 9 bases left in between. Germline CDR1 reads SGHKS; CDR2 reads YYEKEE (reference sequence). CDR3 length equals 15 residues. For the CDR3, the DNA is TGTGCCAGCAGGCCAGGGAGCTCCTATAATTCACCCCTCCACTTT. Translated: CASRPGSSYNSPLHF.

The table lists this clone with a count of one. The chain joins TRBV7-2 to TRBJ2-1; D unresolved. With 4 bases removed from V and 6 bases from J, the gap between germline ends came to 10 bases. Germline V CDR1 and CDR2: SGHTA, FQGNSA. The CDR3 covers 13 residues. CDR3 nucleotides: TGTGCCAGCAGCTCCCCCTGGTCCAATGAGCAGTTCTTC. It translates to CASSSPWSNEQFF.

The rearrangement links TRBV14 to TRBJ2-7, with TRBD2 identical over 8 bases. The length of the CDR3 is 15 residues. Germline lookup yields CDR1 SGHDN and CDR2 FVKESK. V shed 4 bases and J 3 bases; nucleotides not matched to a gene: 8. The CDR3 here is CASSRTGTRVYEQYF. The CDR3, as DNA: TGTGCCAGCAGCCGAACCGGGACTAGAGTCTACGAGCAGTACTTC. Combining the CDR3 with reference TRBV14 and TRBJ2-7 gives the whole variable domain EAGVTQFPSHSVIEKGQTVTLRCDPISGHDNLYWYRRVMGKEIKFLLHFVKESKQDESGMPNNRFLAERTGGTYSTLKVQPAELEDSGVYFCASSRTGTRVYEQYFGPGTRLTVT.

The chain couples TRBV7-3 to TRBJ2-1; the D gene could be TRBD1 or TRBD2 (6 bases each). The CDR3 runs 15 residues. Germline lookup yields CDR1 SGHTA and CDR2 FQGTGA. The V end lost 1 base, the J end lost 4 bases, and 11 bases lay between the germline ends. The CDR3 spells CASSLNGGRYNEQFF. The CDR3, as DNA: TGTGCCAGCAGCTTAAACGGGGGCCGGTACAATGAGCAGTTCTTC. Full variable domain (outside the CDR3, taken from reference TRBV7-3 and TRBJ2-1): GAGVSQTPSNKVTEKGKYVELRCDPISGHTALYWYRQSLGQGPEFLIYFQGTGAADDSGLPNDRFFAVRPEGSVSTLKIQRTERGDSAVYLCASSLNGGRYNEQFFGPGTRLTVL.

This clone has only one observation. The CDR3 loop reads CASRTFGSGANVLTF. As DNA, the CDR3 is TGTGCCAGCAGGACGTTTGGCTCTGGGGCCAACGTCCTGACTTTC. V and J are TRBV6-5 and TRBJ2-6; no reliable D call. The CDR3 length is 15 residues. Germline V gives CDR1 MNHEY, CDR2 SVGAGI. V lost 6 bases and J lost 0, with 9 bases in between.

The CDR3 nucleotides read TGTGCCAGTAGTACCCGGTGGAGGGGTACCTTATACGAGCAGTACTTC. The encoded protein is CASSTRWRGTLYEQYF. The chain joins TRBV19 to TRBJ2-7; maybe TRBD2 (6 bases). The CDR3 length is 16 residues. Looked up from germline, CDR1 is LNHDA and CDR2 is SQIVND (reference sequence). The V and J ends lost 4 bases and 4 bases respectively, with 20 bases between them.

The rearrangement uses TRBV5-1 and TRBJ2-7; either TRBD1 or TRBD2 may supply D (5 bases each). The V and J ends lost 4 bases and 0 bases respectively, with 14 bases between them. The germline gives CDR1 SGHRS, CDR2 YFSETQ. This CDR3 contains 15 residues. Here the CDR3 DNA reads TGCGCCAGCAGCGAAGGGACGGCGAGCTCCTACGAGCAGTACTTC. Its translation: CASSEGTASSYEQYF.